This T cell receptor (beta chain) was profiled in a study of blood T cell repertoires in COVID-19. For the study at large: Sites across the United States, Italy and Spain contributed samples from acute and convalescent COVID-19. Sample material is recorded as cDNA or gDNA derived from T cells, B-cell-depleted T cells, or PBMCs.

With V trimmed by 0 bases and J by 7 bases, 5 bases remained unmatched. Germline V lookup: CDR1 MNHEY, CDR2 SVGEGT. The CDR3 has 16 amino acids. This clone was observed once. As processed by the authors: By means of reference gene primer amplification, nucleated cell counts were estimated. The data were produced by immunoSEQ multiplex PCR, yet TCRdb's version contains in-frame clones alone and is incomplete. The DNA gave D and trimming, while V, J and clone size come from that table. The sample yields a few hundred thousand clones, roughly 84% seen once. The V gene is TRBV6-2 or TRBV6-3, the J gene TRBJ1-5, with 11 bases aligning to TRBD1. This receptor was taken from a woman aged 18-35 years with acute or convalescent COVID-19. The sample consisted of peripheral blood. The CDR3 DNA follows: TGTGCCAGCAGTTACTCAGGGACAGGGGGTTCGCAGCCCCAGCATTTT. This codes for CASSYSGTGGSQPQHF.